This T cell receptor (beta chain) was captured in a study of control samples from healthy donors and cancer patients. Libraries were prepared by immunoSEQ multiplex PCR; TCRdb keeps only in-frame clonotypes and omits some of them. The table includes around 53,000 clones, approximately 86% detected once. Trimming left V 5 bases short and J 9 bases short, with 17 bases between. The germline gives CDR1 SGHNT, CDR2 YENEEA. The CDR3 extends over 14 amino acids. The clonotype originates from a woman aged 50 to 60 with lung cancer. Sequencing was carried out using PBMCs. The V gene is TRBV11-3, the J gene TRBJ2-1; D is unresolved. CDR3 loop: CASSAINSVAEQFF. The CDR3 DNA reads TGTGCCAGCAGCGCAATAAATAGTGTGGCTGAGCAGTTCTTC. The full variable domain, rest sourced from reference TRBV11-3 and TRBJ2-1, is EAGVVQSPRYKIIEKKQPVAFWCNPISGHNTLYWYLQNLGQGPELLIRYENEEAVDDSQLPKDRFSAERLKGVDSTLKIQPAELGDSAVYLCASSAINSVAEQFFGPGTRLTVL.